Following are 9 T cell receptor beta chains from one sample sequenced in a study of T cells in Graves' hyperthyroidism and ophthalmopathy. TCR beta CDR3 regions were amplified from RNA. A first-round RT-PCR of the TCR CDR3 used the HTBI primer set. Each CDR3 protein is one row after TCRdb ran MiXCR on the multiplex PCR reads. The sample yields approximately 490,000 distinct CDR3 sequences, around a fifth seen once. Sequencing was done on a sample of blood. These receptors were taken from a woman between 65 and 79 years old with Graves' ophthalmopathy.

This clonotype has more than one count but fewer than ten. V gene TRBV11-2 combines with J gene TRBJ1-5; D gene ambiguous. V was cut by 0 bases and J by 6 bases, with 12 bases left in between. CDR3 length equals 15 residues. CDR1 and CDR2 (germline): SGHAT, FQNNGV. The CDR3 reads CASSLEGRGSQPQHF. CDR3 sequence (DNA): TGTGCCAGCAGCTTAGAGGGAAGAGGATCTCAGCCCCAGCATTTT.

Ten or more counts support this clonotype. The CDR3 reads CASSGVLAGLNEQFF. The CDR3 nucleotides read TGTGCCAGCAGTGGGGTACTAGCGGGCCTCAATGAGCAGTTCTTC. This chain joins TRBV2 and TRBJ2-1; 9 bases agree with TRBD2. This CDR3 region has 15 residues. V was clipped by 4 bases and J by 6 bases; unmatched bases: 7. CDR1 is SNHLY, CDR2 FYNNEI, per germline. The complete variable domain, with remaining parts taken from reference TRBV2 and TRBJ2-1, reads EPEVTQTPSHQVTQMGQEVILRCVPISNHLYFYWYRQILGQKVEFLVSFYNNEISEKSEIFDDQFSVERPDGSNFTLKIRSTKLEDSAMYFCASSGVLAGLNEQFFGPGTRLTVL.

The chain couples TRBV18 to TRBJ2-5; a possible D gene is TRBD2 (5 bases). V lost 8 bases and J 3 bases, leaving 16 bases between the germline ends. Germline lookup yields CDR1 KGHSH and CDR2 LQKENI. The CDR3 loop spans 14 amino acids. The CDR3 region has the DNA TGTGCCAGCCGATCTGTGGCGGAGGAAGAGACCCAGTACTTC. Amino acid sequence: CASRSVAEEETQYF.

J is TRBJ1-1 and V is TRBV10-3; no firm D call. The CDR3 extends over 13 amino acids. V lost 3 bases and J lost 11, with 16 bases in between. The germline V gene has CDR1 ENHRY and CDR2 SYGVKD. The CDR3 DNA reads as TGTGCCATCAGTGACACTACCGGGTATGAGGCTTTCTTT. Its translation: CAISDTTGYEAFF.

This clonotype was seen a few times. J is TRBJ2-1 and V is TRBV3-1; 8 bases fit TRBD2. J gave up 4 bases and V 3 bases, and 2 bases lay outside the gene matches. CDR1 is LGHDT and CDR2 is YNNKEL in the germline V gene (reference sequence). The CDR3 extends over 14 amino acids. CDR3 amino acids: CASSQGTSYNEQFF. The CDR3 DNA follows: TGTGCCAGCAGCCAGGGGACTAGTTACAATGAGCAGTTCTTC.

This chain's CDR3 is CAGLHLTDYGYTF. The CDR3 nucleotides are TGTGCCGGCCTCCACCTGACAGACTATGGCTACACCTTC. The chain is built from TRBV2 and TRBJ1-2, with D tentatively TRBD1 (5 bases). The CDR3 sequence is 13 residues long. Trimming took off 11 bases at V and 3 bases at J, with 16 bases between the two ends. Germline V lookup: CDR1 SNHLY, CDR2 FYNNEI.

This clonotype qualifies as large. This rearrangement joins TRBV13 to TRBJ2-2, with 7 bases identical to TRBD2. Unmatched junction bases numbered 5, after V lost 3 bases and J lost 1 base. The CDR3 runs 16 residues. Germline CDR1 and CDR2: PRHDT and FYEKMQ (reference sequence). The CDR3 sequence is CASSLTTSWNTGELFF. Here the CDR3 DNA reads TGTGCCAGCAGCTTGACGACTAGCTGGAACACCGGGGAGCTGTTTTTT. The whole variable domain, filled in from reference TRBV13 and TRBJ2-2, reads AAGVIQSPRHLIKEKRETATLKCYPIPRHDTVYWYQQGPGQDPQFLISFYEKMQSDKGSIPDRFSAQQFSDYHSELNMSSLELGDSALYFCASSLTTSWNTGELFFGEGSRLTVL.

J is TRBJ2-7 and V is TRBV4-3, with 7 bases fitting TRBD1. Losses at the gene ends were 1 base for V and 3 bases for J; bases not matched to a gene: 0. The CDR3 is 13 residues long. The germline CDR1 and CDR2 sequences are LGHNA and YSLEER. The DNA for the CDR3 is TGCGCCAGCAGCCAAGGGACAGGCTACGAGCAGTACTTC. Translating it yields CASSQGTGYEQYF.

V is TRBV20-1 and J is TRBJ1-5; possibly TRBD1 for D (5 bases). The germline V gene has CDR1 DFQATT and CDR2 SNEGSKA (reference sequence). Trimming stripped 4 bases from V and 0 bases from J, with 13 bases between. CDR3 size: 15 residues. The CDR3 sequence: CSAIRGSDSNQPQHF. Written as DNA, the CDR3 is TGCAGTGCTATCCGGGGCAGCGATAGCAATCAGCCCCAGCATTTT.